This T cell receptor beta chain stems from a study of T cells expressing NK-cell markers. Study summary: Seven of eight sequenced donors tested HCMV-seropositive; one tested seronegative.

The CDR3 length is 14 residues. The germline V gene has CDR1 SNHLY and CDR2 FYNNEI. Comment on this clonotype: Its antigen remains unknown.

5'RACE template switching with UMIs produced the TCR beta cDNA. Using the 5' RACE reads, TCRdb records one entry per CDR3 protein without DNA. The record lists under 200,000 distinct CDR3 sequences, of which the ten most abundant hold about 18%. Points from the study as a whole: These clonotypes, the leaders elsewhere, also led the CD3+CD56-NKG2C+ fraction in a handful of donors. Among CD8+ T cells from several donors, dominant NKG2C+ clonotypes accounted for about 1.0-7.0%.

The rearrangement uses TRBV2 and TRBJ2-3; absent DNA, TCRdb's TRBD1 call cannot be checked. The TCR comes from a woman aged 18 to 69 in good health. Specimen: blood T cells: a sorted CD56 or NKG2C T cell subset, CD4+ or CD8+ T cells, or bulk PBMC T cells (not recorded which). The CDR3 is CASSAGSLTDTQYF. Full variable domain (outside the CDR3, taken from reference TRBV2 and TRBJ2-3): EPEVTQTPSHQVTQMGQEVILRCVPISNHLYFYWYRQILGQKVEFLVSFYNNEISEKSEIFDDQFSVERPDGSNFTLKIRSTKLEDSAMYFCASSAGSLTDTQYFGPGTRLTVL.